The 10 T cell receptor beta chains in this list originate from one sample, sequenced in a study of blood T cell repertoires in COVID-19. Sequencing used immunoSEQ multiplex PCR; TCRdb keeps in-frame clones, though not all of them. The profile shows approximately 280,000 clones, around 86% of them singletons. Sequencing was carried out using peripheral blood. The receptors come from a man aged 45-60 years with acute or convalescent COVID-19.

The V and J genes are TRBV10-3 and TRBJ2-7, with 7 bases fitting TRBD1. Germline assignment: CDR1 ENHRY and CDR2 SYGVKD. This CDR3 contains 13 residues. Losses at the gene ends were 6 bases for V and 6 bases for J; bases not matched to a gene: 8. In nucleotides, the CDR3 is TGTGCCATCAGACCAGACAGGGTGGGCGAGCAGTACTTC. Its protein product is CAIRPDRVGEQYF.

CDR3 in DNA: TGTGCCAGCAGACTAGGGGGTTATGGCTACACCTTC. This codes for CASRLGGYGYTF. The V gene is TRBV27, the J gene TRBJ1-2, with a tentative D call TRBD1 (6 bases). This CDR3 is built from 12 residues. The ends were cut back, 6 bases at V and 5 bases at J, with 10 bases in the middle. From germline, CDR1 is MNHEY and CDR2 SMNVEV (reference sequence).

The CDR3 loop reads CASNDHLGGEPAFF. CDR3 coding DNA: TGTGCCAGCAACGACCATCTGGGTGGGGAGCCAGCTTTCTTT. The chain uses TRBV2 and TRBJ1-1; the D is unclear. V was clipped by 7 bases and J by 10 bases, with 22 bases between them. The CDR3 spans 14 residues. Germline CDR1 SNHLY, CDR2 FYNNEI.

CDR3 in DNA: TGTGCCACCAGCAGAGGAAAGGCAAGCGGGGACCCTAGCACAGATACGCAGTATTTT. This sequence encodes CATSRGKASGDPSTDTQYF. This sequence joins TRBV15 and TRBJ2-3; 7 bases agree with TRBD2. Germline loops: CDR1 LNHNV, CDR2 YYDKDF (reference sequence). CDR3 length equals 19 residues. Trimming took 1 base from V and 0 from J; bases not matched to a gene: 13. Full variable domain (rest looked up from reference TRBV15 and TRBJ2-3): DAMVIQNPRYQVTQFGKPVTLSCSQTLNHNVMYWYQQKSSQAPKLLFHYYDKDFNNEADTPDNFQSRRPNTSFCFLDIRSPGLGDTAMYLCATSRGKASGDPSTDTQYFGPGTRLTVL.

The rearrangement uses TRBV18 and TRBJ2-3; perhaps TRBD1 as D (6 bases). Between the trimmed V and J ends, which lost 3 bases and 2 bases, there was a span of 9 bases. The CDR3 consists of 14 residues. Germline CDR1 is KGHSH and CDR2 is LQKENI. CDR3 nucleotide sequence: TGTGCCAGCTCACCGGACAGCAACACAGATACGCAGTATTTT. Its translation: CASSPDSNTDTQYF.

The chain links TRBV7-9 to TRBJ1-2; D is possibly TRBD1 (5 bases). CDR1 is SEHNR, CDR2 FQNEAQ, per germline (reference sequence). The CDR3 totals 14 residues. V gave up 7 bases and J gave up 3 bases, with 15 bases separating them. The CDR3 bases are TGTGCCAGCACCCCCGGGGGAGGAGACTATGGCTACACCTTC. Its protein product is CASTPGGGDYGYTF.

The chain employs TRBV14 and TRBJ2-1, with 7 bases identical to TRBD2. Per the germline V gene, CDR1 is SGHDN and CDR2 is FVKESK. After removal of 0 bases from V and 4 bases from J, the junction contained 6 bases not matched to a gene. The CDR3 is 16 residues long. The CDR3 reads CASSQDIGEGYNEQFF. DNA for the CDR3: TGTGCCAGCAGCCAAGATATCGGGGAGGGGTACAATGAGCAGTTCTTC.

V gene TRBV7-6 combines with J gene TRBJ2-5; the D gene is possibly TRBD2 (6 bases). The CDR3 has 15 residues. Germline V CDR1 and CDR2: SGHVS, FNYEAQ. V was clipped by 1 base and J by 2 bases, with 11 bases between them. In DNA form, the CDR3 reads TGTGCCAGCAGCTTAGTAGCGAGCGGGCAAGAGACCCAGTACTTC. Translating gives CASSLVASGQETQYF.

V is TRBV6-6 and J is TRBJ1-2; TRBD1 is a possible D gene (5 bases). CDR3 length equals 14 residues. Trimming took off 6 bases at V and 5 bases at J, with 16 bases between the two ends. The germline V gene has CDR1 MNHNY and CDR2 SVGAGI (reference sequence). The CDR3 reads CASSSDILRYGYTF. CDR3 coding DNA: TGTGCCAGCAGCTCGGACATCCTGAGATATGGCTACACCTTC.

The chain carries TRBV29-1 and TRBJ2-7, with D maybe TRBD1 (6 bases). The CDR3 extends over 14 amino acids. Trimming removed 6 bases at V and 2 bases at J, with 17 bases between. Germline V gene lookup returns CDR1 SQVTM and CDR2 ANQGSEA. In DNA form, the CDR3 reads TGCAGCGTCGTCTCCGGGACACCCCCCTACGAGCAGTACTTC. Amino acids: CSVVSGTPPYEQYF.